These 15 T cell receptor beta chains were all obtained from the same sample, sequenced in a study of cytomegalovirus exposure and HLA in healthy donors. Primers for the PCR totalled 60 Vbeta and 13 Jbeta. Clones were read by immunoSEQ multiplex PCR, and TCRdb kept only the in-frame ones, dropping some. The table has approximately 120,000 clones, over 60% seen once; the top ten hold around 5.8%. Sequenced material: PBMCs. These receptors were collected from a woman in her forties in good health and CMV-seronegative.

This clone was seen more than once but under ten times. The junction departs from the called germline gene at one end, perhaps through a read error. This chain uses TRBV7-9 with TRBJ2-6; possibly TRBD1 for D (5 bases). This CDR3 contains 15 residues. Germline CDR1 is SEHNR and CDR2 is FQNEAQ (reference sequence). CDR3 in amino acids: CASRGKSSGANGLTF. The CDR3, as DNA: TGTGCCAGCAGAGGCAAAAGCTCTGGGGCCAACGGCCTGACTTTC.

There are a few counts of this clone. The chain employs TRBV6-5 and TRBJ1-2, with D tentatively TRBD1 (5 bases). Between the trimmed V and J ends, which lost 2 bases and 4 bases, there was a span of 11 bases. CDR1 and CDR2 (germline): MNHEY, SVGAGI. This CDR3 contains 14 residues. Written as DNA, the CDR3 is TGTGCCAGCAGTTACGGGAGGAGGGGCTATGGCTACACCTTC. It yields the protein CASSYGRRGYGYTF.

This chain uses TRBV6-1 with TRBJ2-7; the D gene is possibly TRBD2 (5 bases). Germline V lookup: CDR1 MNHNS, CDR2 SASEGT. Trimming left V 6 bases short and J 4 bases short, with 10 bases between. The CDR3 runs to 12 residues. The CDR3 DNA is TGTGCCAGCAGGAGACGGGGATACGAGCAGTACTTC. Amino acids: CASRRRGYEQYF.

The rearrangement uses TRBV7-9 and TRBJ2-7; maybe TRBD2 (6 bases). Germline lookup yields CDR1 SEHNR and CDR2 FQNEAQ (reference sequence). V lost 1 base and J lost 7, with 14 bases in between. CDR3 length equals 14 residues. The CDR3 DNA follows: TGTGCCAGCAGCTTAGGTTCGCGGGAAAGGGAGCAGTACTTC. Translating it yields CASSLGSREREQYF. Variable domain in full (rest from reference TRBV7-9 and TRBJ2-7): DTGVSQNPRHKITKRGQNVTFRCDPISEHNRLYWYRQTLGQGPEFLTYFQNEAQLEKSRLLSDRFSAERPKGSFSTLEIQRTEQGDSAMYLCASSLGSREREQYFGPGTRLTVT.

This chain joins TRBV10-1 and TRBJ2-1; TRBD2 might be the D (6 bases). Trimming stripped 1 base from V and 10 bases from J, with 11 bases between. The CDR3 loop spans 13 amino acids. CDR1 and CDR2 from the germline V gene are WNHNN and SYGVQD (reference sequence). In DNA, the CDR3 is TGCGCCAGCAGTGAGTGGTCCCGGGGGGAGCAGTTCTTC. Residues: CASSEWSRGEQFF.

This clone was seen a handful of times. The V gene is TRBV7-9, the J gene TRBJ1-5; 8 bases line up with TRBD1. The V and J ends lost 6 bases and 5 bases, in that order; junction bases with no gene match: 6. CDR3 size: 14 residues. In germline, CDR1 is SEHNR, CDR2 FQNEAQ (reference sequence). CDR3 sequence: CASSKGQEDQPQHF. As DNA, the CDR3 is TGTGCCAGCAGTAAGGGACAGGAGGATCAGCCCCAGCATTTT.

V is TRBV2 and J is TRBJ2-3; TRBD2 aligns across 11 bases. This CDR3 is built from 16 residues. CDR1 SNHLY and CDR2 FYNNEI come from the germline V gene. With V trimmed by 7 bases and J by 2 bases, 8 bases remained unmatched. CDR3 region: CASTLTSGGYTDTQYF. DNA for the CDR3: TGTGCCAGCACCTTAACTAGCGGGGGTTACACAGATACGCAGTATTTT.

The rearrangement links TRBV5-1 to TRBJ2-3, with 7 bases that match TRBD2. V gave up 6 bases and J gave up 3 bases; unmatched junction bases: 7. The germline CDR1 and CDR2 sequences are SGHRS and YFSETQ. The CDR3 has 14 residues. The CDR3 sequence is CASTAGVRTDTQYF. For the CDR3, the DNA is TGCGCCAGCACCGCGGGGGTGAGAACAGATACGCAGTATTTT.

This chain connects TRBV19 to TRBJ1-1; TRBD1 is a possible D gene (5 bases). Deletions cut 8 bases from V and 1 base from J, with 11 bases between. Germline V gives CDR1 LNHDA, CDR2 SQIVND (reference sequence). The CDR3 runs to 13 residues. The chain's CDR3 is CASGAGRNTEAFF. In DNA, the CDR3 is TGTGCCAGTGGGGCAGGGCGGAACACTGAAGCTTTCTTT.

This rearrangement joins TRBV19 to TRBJ2-2; D is unresolved. The CDR3 is 14 residues long. CDR1 and CDR2 (germline): LNHDA, SQIVND (reference sequence). The V end was cut by 7 bases, the J end by 6 bases, with 15 bases between. CDR3 DNA: TGTGCCAGTACCCCAAAAGGAGTGCCCGGGGAGCTGTTTTTT. Translating gives CASTPKGVPGELFF.

The rearrangement joins TRBV6-5 to TRBJ2-5; 7 positions agree with TRBD2. This CDR3 contains 13 residues. Per germline, CDR1 MNHEY and CDR2 SVGAGI. V shed 6 bases and J 11 bases; nucleotides not matched to a gene: 12. For the CDR3, the DNA is TGTGCCAGCAGATCGGGAGGAAGGAGTGAGCAGTACTTC. As protein: CASRSGGRSEQYF.

This clone was picked up one time. The chain joins TRBV11-1 to TRBJ2-6; tentatively, D is TRBD1 (6 bases). Trimming left V 5 bases short and J 6 bases short, with 8 bases between. This CDR3 region has 13 residues. Looked up from germline, CDR1 is SGHAT and CDR2 is FQDESV (reference sequence). The CDR3 sequence is CASSPGQANVLTF. In nucleotides, the CDR3 is TGTGCCAGCAGCCCGGGACAGGCCAACGTCCTGACTTTC.

V is TRBV27 and J is TRBJ1-5; 9 bases match TRBD1. V was clipped by 6 bases and J by 3 bases; unmatched bases: 6. This CDR3 is built from 15 residues. Germline V gene sequence: CDR1 MNHEY, CDR2 SMNVEV (reference sequence). CDR3 in DNA: TGTGCCAGCAGCTACAGGGGGCTCTCCAATCAGCCCCAGCATTTT. Translating it yields CASSYRGLSNQPQHF.

The chain's CDR3 is CASSVGGNSNQPQHF. The CDR3 coding sequence is TGTGCCAGCAGCGTAGGCGGAAATAGCAATCAGCCCCAGCATTTT. The V gene is TRBV9, the J gene TRBJ1-5; D gene ambiguous. CDR1 SGDLS and CDR2 YYNGEE come from the germline V gene. This CDR3 is 15 amino acids long. V gave up 0 bases and J gave up 0 bases, with 7 bases separating them.

The genes are TRBV27 and TRBJ1-4; 7 positions match TRBD1. The V gene end was trimmed by 6 bases and the J gene end by 7 bases; junction bases not matched to a gene: 11. The CDR3 extends over 15 amino acids. Germline CDR1 reads MNHEY; CDR2 reads SMNVEV (reference sequence). Written as DNA, the CDR3 is TGTGCCAGCAGCCGCCGACAGGGTTATCGTGAAAAACTGTTTTTT. Amino acid sequence: CASSRRQGYREKLFF.